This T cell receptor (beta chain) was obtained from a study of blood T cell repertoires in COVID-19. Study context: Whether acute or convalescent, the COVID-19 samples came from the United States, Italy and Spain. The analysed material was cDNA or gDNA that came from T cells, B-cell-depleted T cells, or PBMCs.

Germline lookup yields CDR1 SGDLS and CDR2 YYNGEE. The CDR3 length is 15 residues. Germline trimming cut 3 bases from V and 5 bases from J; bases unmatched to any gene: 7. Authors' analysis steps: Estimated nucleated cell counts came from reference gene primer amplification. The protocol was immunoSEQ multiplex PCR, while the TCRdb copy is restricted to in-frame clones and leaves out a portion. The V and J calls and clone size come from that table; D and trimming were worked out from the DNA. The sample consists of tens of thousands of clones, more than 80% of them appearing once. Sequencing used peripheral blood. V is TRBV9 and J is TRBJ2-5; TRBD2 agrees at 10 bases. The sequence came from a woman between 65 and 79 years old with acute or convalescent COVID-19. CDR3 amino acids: CASSGSGGVVETQYF. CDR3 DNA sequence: TGTGCCAGCAGCGGCAGCGGGGGGGTGGTGGAGACCCAGTACTTC.